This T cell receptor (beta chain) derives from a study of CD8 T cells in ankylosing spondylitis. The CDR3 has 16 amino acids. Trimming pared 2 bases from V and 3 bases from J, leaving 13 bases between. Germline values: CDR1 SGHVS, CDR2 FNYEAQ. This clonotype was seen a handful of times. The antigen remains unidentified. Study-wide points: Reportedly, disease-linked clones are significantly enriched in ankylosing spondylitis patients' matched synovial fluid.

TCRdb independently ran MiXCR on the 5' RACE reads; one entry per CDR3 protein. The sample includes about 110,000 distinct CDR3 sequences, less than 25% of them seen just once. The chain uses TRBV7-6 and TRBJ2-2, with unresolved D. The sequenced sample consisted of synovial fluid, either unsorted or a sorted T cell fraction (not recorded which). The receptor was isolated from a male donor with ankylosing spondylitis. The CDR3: CASSLRAMGDTGELFF. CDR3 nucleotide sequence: TGTGCCAGCAGCTTACGCGCTATGGGTGACACCGGGGAGCTGTTTTTT.